This T cell receptor beta chain was profiled in a study of T-cell memory formation after mild COVID-19. In this sample, this clonotype turned up a few times. TCRdb itself ran the 5' RACE reads through MiXCR, one entry per CDR3 protein. The sample lists about 310,000 distinct CDR3 sequences, about a sixth occurring once. Sequenced: PBMCs or a T cell subset sorted from them (not recorded which). This clonotype originated in a man aged 18 to 30 who had mild COVID-19 (a few samples of this study predate the infection). Cell type and time point are not known.

The CDR3 DNA reads TGCAGCGGTCAAGGGCCCCGTAATGAGCAGTTCTTC. Protein: CSGQGPRNEQFF. V is TRBV29-1 and J is TRBJ2-1; D remains ambiguous. V lost 7 bases and J 7 bases, leaving 14 bases between the germline ends. Germline CDR1 SQVTM, CDR2 ANQGSEA. This CDR3 has 12 amino acids.